This T cell receptor (beta chain) was recorded in a study of cytomegalovirus exposure and HLA in healthy donors. At the level of the study: A subsequent analysis reported that the roughly 120 validation repertoires were produced on the same platform that had also been used for the 600 to 700 first-cohort repertoires. Findings and caveats of the study: It was confirmed in vitro that three of the CMV-associated chains were specific for CMV antigens. While the bulk of TCR sequences proved rare, some public TCRs turned up in many donors. The study designated 160 or so TCR beta chains cytomegalovirus-associated.

CDR1 is GTSNPN and CDR2 is SVGIG in the germline V gene (reference sequence). The trim removed 0 bases at V and 5 bases at J, leaving 9 bases unmatched. This CDR3 comprises 15 residues. Here immunoSEQ multiplex PCR was the method, and the copy in TCRdb shows in-frame clones only, minus some. The table has 100,000 to 150,000 clones, roughly 88% seen once. Turning to this clone: Its antigen is undetermined.

The clonotype comes from a man between 18 and 35 years old in good health and CMV-seronegative. The chain is built from TRBV30 and TRBJ1-1; 7 nucleotides match TRBD1. The sample taken for sequencing was PBMCs. CDR3 sequence (DNA): TGTGCCTGGAGTGTACGATCGACAGGGCTGACTGAAGCTTTCTTT. Translated, it gives CAWSVRSTGLTEAFF.